The clone carrying this T cell receptor (beta chain) was seen only a few times. Its antigen is unknown. The data were taken from a study of beta chain features in type 1 diabetes. Study-level information: All of the samples together had approximately 100,000,000 sorted cells examined.

Reverse transcribing all isolated RNA meant expressed TCRB transcripts were sequenced. Here immunoSEQ multiplex PCR was the method, and the copy in TCRdb shows in-frame clones only, minus some. There are 130,000 or so clones in the sample; 9% to 10% occur only once, and 0.55% to 0.75% lies in the top ten. Study-wide points: Healthy donors had naive, central memory and Treg TCRB repertoires that appeared less similar than those seen among patients. There were fewer insertions and more deletions at the VDJ junctions of type 1 diabetes patients.

The germline gives CDR1 MNHEY, CDR2 SMNVEV (reference sequence). Trimming removed 5 bases from V and 2 bases from J; junction bases left unmatched: 24. There are 23 residues in the CDR3. This chain uses TRBV27 with TRBJ2-5, with 15 bases fitting TRBD2. The sequencing input was central memory CD4+ T cells from blood. The TCR was taken from a woman aged 40-49 years in good health. CDR3 in DNA: TGTGCCAGCAGTCCCCAACACCCGGGACTAGCGGGGGGCAGGACGACTCGACAAGAGACCCAGTACTTC. Encoded protein: CASSPQHPGLAGGRTTRQETQYF.